This entry concerns a single TCR beta chain. The CDR3 has 15 residues. The V gene end was trimmed by 5 bases and the J gene end by 8 bases; junction bases not matched to a gene: 13. From germline, CDR1 is MRHNA and CDR2 SNTAGT. The record originates from a study of blood T cell repertoires in COVID-19. Background on the study: The United States, Italy and Spain provided the acute and convalescent COVID-19 samples. PBMCs, B-cell-depleted T cells, or T cells were the source of the cDNA or gDNA that made up the material.

Original handling: Amplified reference gene primers provided the basis for estimating nucleated cell counts. Libraries were prepared by immunoSEQ multiplex PCR; TCRdb keeps only in-frame clonotypes and omits some of them. V and J calls and clone size are as listed in that table; D and trimming were resolved from the DNA. The table lists approximately 87,000 clones, around nine tenths of them singletons. The specimen was peripheral blood. The chain links TRBV6-4 to TRBJ1-2, with 8 positions matching TRBD1. This receptor was obtained from a man between 65 and 85 years old with active or convalescent COVID-19. CDR3 sequence (DNA): TGTGCCAGCAGTCCCAACGGACGGGACAGGAAAGGCTACACCTTC. It translates to CASSPNGRDRKGYTF.